This TCR beta chain is drawn from a study of shared clonotypes between healthy human individuals. Overall study context: Researchers assigned three CD4 naive, three CD4 memory, two CD8 naive and one CD8 memory plate to each donor.

The naive CD8 fraction comprised CD45RO-negative cells positively selected for CCR7 and excluded terminally differentiated effector memory CD45RA+ cells. Trimming removed 1 base from V and 4 bases from J; junction bases left unmatched: 6. Germline CDR1 reads SGHVS; CDR2 reads FQNEAQ. The CDR3 contains 15 residues. TCRdb's table, derived via immunoSEQ multiplex PCR, lists solely in-frame clones and lacks some. The table records roughly 550,000 clones, roughly 95% of them present only once. The genes are TRBV7-8 and TRBJ2-7; 8 positions agree with TRBD2. The sample taken for sequencing was naive CD8+ T cells sorted from blood. The clonotype was recovered from a woman younger than 45 in good health. DNA for the CDR3: TGTGCCAGCAGCTTAGGGAGCGGGAGTCTTTACGAGCAGTACTTC. Translation: CASSLGSGSLYEQYF.